Presented here are 9 T cell receptor beta chains from one specimen sequenced in a study of CD8+CD57+ T cells in acquired aplastic anemia. TCR beta VDJ and CDR3 profiling used genomic DNA as template. TCRdb passed the reads through MiXCR, listing each CDR3 protein once. The table records 300,000 or so distinct CDR3 sequences, approximately 57% of them present only once. The specimen was sorted CD4+, CD8+, or CD8+CD57+ T cells (not recorded which) from PBMCs. These receptors were obtained from a human donor with severe aplastic anemia or a healthy control (not recorded which).

This clonotype has just a few counts. J is TRBJ1-4 and V is TRBV10-3; weak D call: TRBD1 (6 bases). Trimming took off 6 bases at V and 6 bases at J, with 14 bases between the two ends. This CDR3 is built from 14 residues. Germline V CDR1 and CDR2: ENHRY, SYGVKD. This chain's CDR3 is CAIRKTRTDEKLFF. In DNA form, the CDR3 reads TGTGCCATCAGAAAGACCAGGACAGATGAAAAACTGTTTTTT.

On this clonotype: One end of the junction does not line up with germline, which may come from a read error. The chain combines TRBV29-1 with TRBJ1-2; D is possibly TRBD1 (5 bases). This CDR3 has 13 residues. Germline CDR1 SQVTM, CDR2 ANQGSEA. CDR3 amino acids: CSVDDGQNYGYAF. The CDR3 coding sequence is TGCAGCGTTGATGACGGACAAAACTATGGCTACGCCTTC.

The V call is TRBV7-3, the J call TRBJ1-1; 7 positions match TRBD1. This CDR3 spans 14 amino acids. CDR1 is SGHTA, CDR2 FQGTGA, per germline. V trimming: 5 bases; J trimming: 7 bases; junction bases outside the gene matches: 10. The chain's CDR3 is CASSPYPGQVEAFF. The CDR3 coding sequence is TGTGCCAGCAGCCCTTACCCAGGACAGGTTGAAGCTTTCTTT.

The chain combines TRBV20-1 with TRBJ2-2, with D tentatively TRBD2 (6 bases). V was clipped by 7 bases and J by 3 bases, with 9 bases between them. The CDR3 runs 12 residues. Germline V lookup: CDR1 DFQATT, CDR2 SNEGSKA (reference sequence). DNA of the CDR3: TGCAGTGTGGAGGGCGACACCGGGGAGCTGTTTTTT. This encodes CSVEGDTGELFF.

V and J are TRBV10-3 and TRBJ1-2; TRBD1 is a possible D gene (5 bases). V was cut by 7 bases and J by 3 bases, with 18 bases left in between. Germline V gene data show CDR1 as ENHRY and CDR2 as SYGVKD. The CDR3 spans 15 residues. This CDR3 is CAIKEGPGQDYGYTF. For the CDR3, the DNA is TGTGCCATCAAAGAGGGCCCGGGGCAGGACTATGGCTACACCTTC.

This clonotype was seen many times. Mismatch with germline at one junction end may stem from a read error. The rearrangement uses TRBV7-7 and TRBJ2-5, with TRBD1 identical over 10 bases. Germline V gene lookup returns CDR1 SSHAT and CDR2 FNYEAQ (reference sequence). The CDR3 is 17 residues long. This chain's CDR3 is CASSLDPPTGGLETQYF. CDR3 bases: TGTGCTAGCAGCTTAGATCCCCCGACAGGGGGCTTGGAGACCCAGTACTTC.

This chain uses TRBV7-9 with TRBJ1-3, with D uncertain. Germline CDR1 SEHNR, CDR2 FQNEAQ (reference sequence). The CDR3 is made up of 16 amino acids. V lost 5 bases and J 0 bases, leaving 14 bases between the germline ends. The chain's CDR3 is CASSKQQSPSGNTIYF. In DNA form, the CDR3 reads TGTGCCAGCAGCAAACAACAGTCACCCTCTGGAAACACCATATATTTT. Drawing the rest from reference TRBV7-9 and TRBJ1-3, the complete variable domain is DTGVSQNPRHKITKRGQNVTFRCDPISEHNRLYWYRQTLGQGPEFLTYFQNEAQLEKSRLLSDRFSAERPKGSFSTLEIQRTEQGDSAMYLCASSKQQSPSGNTIYFGEGSWLTVV.

The rearrangement uses TRBV20-1 and TRBJ2-5, with 7 bases fitting TRBD1. The V and J ends lost 7 bases and 1 base, in that order; junction bases with no gene match: 6. The CDR3 consists of 13 residues. Germline V CDR1 and CDR2: DFQATT, SNEGSKA (reference sequence). CDR3 amino acids: CSVIQGIQETQYF. The CDR3 DNA sequence: TGCAGTGTGATACAGGGGATCCAAGAGACCCAGTACTTC.

In this sample, this clonotype turned up many times. The genes are TRBV6-5 and TRBJ2-7; D remains ambiguous. CDR3 size: 11 residues. Trimming pared 1 base from V and 5 bases from J, leaving 3 bases between. Per the germline V gene, CDR1 is MNHEY and CDR2 is SVGAGI. The CDR3, as DNA: TGTGCCAGCAGTTACTTGGACGAGCAGTACTTC. Protein: CASSYLDEQYF.